These T cell receptor beta chains were read from a single sample in a study of T cell responses to AZD1222 COVID-19 vaccine. Data came from immunoSEQ multiplex PCR; TCRdb stores just in-frame clones and leaves some out. The sample lists more than 95,000 clones; 89% were seen once. The sequencing here drew on peripheral blood, taken on day 0 of AZD1222 vaccination. The receptors originated from an adult in good health. CDR3s include the opening cysteine and the closing phenylalanine or tryptophan. A D gene is named only where the DNA matches it firmly. Some rows have no size entry. The others give once, few or many, or a class for an expanded clone.

clone size	J gene	D gene	V gene	CDR3 DNA	CDR3 protein
-	TRBJ1-1	-	TRBV19	TGTGCCAGTAGTATCCCCCTTCAAGCTTTCTTT	CASSIPLQAFF
-	TRBJ1-3	TRBD1	TRBV3-1/TRBV3-2	TGTGCCAGCAGCCGAGGGACAGTTCTAAACACCATATATTTT	CASSRGTVLNTIYF
-	TRBJ1-5	TRBD1	TRBV2	TGTGCCAGCAGCACAGGGGTGTCTGGTCAGCCCCAGCATTTT	CASSTGVSGQPQHF
-	TRBJ2-5	TRBD1	TRBV19	TGTGCCAGTAGTATTGATGGAGGGACAGGGATTCAAGAGACCCAGTACTTC	CASSIDGGTGIQETQYF
once	TRBJ2-3	-	TRBV28	TGTGCCAGCAGTCAACAGGGAGTTGGAGATACGCAGTATTTT	CASSQQGVGDTQYF
-	TRBJ2-1	-	TRBV3-1/TRBV3-2	TGTGCCAGCAGCCAACCACCGGGCGACAGAAACAATGAGCAGTTCTTC	CASSQPPGDRNNEQFF
-	TRBJ2-7	-	TRBV7-2	TGTGCCAGCAGCTTAGCGGGCAGGGGGCGCGGGAGCTACGAGCAGTACTTC	CASSLAGRGRGSYEQYF
-	TRBJ1-1	TRBD1	TRBV18	TGTGCCAGCTCACACGGGACAGGGAACACTGAAGCTTTCTTT	CASSHGTGNTEAFF
-	TRBJ2-1	TRBD2	TRBV27	TGTGCCACCGGGACTAGCGGGAGCTGGGGGTTCTCCTACAATGAGCAGTTCTTC	CATGTSGSWGFSYNEQFF
-	TRBJ2-7	TRBD2	TRBV7-2	TGTGCCAGCAGCTTATATAAAGGGATCGGGGGGGGAGGTACATACGAGCAGTACTTC	CASSLYKGIGGGGTYEQYF
-	TRBJ2-7	-	TRBV10-3	TGTGCCATCCGGCGCGGAGATTACGAGCAGTACTTC	CAIRRGDYEQYF
-	TRBJ2-1	-	TRBV28	TGTGCCAGCACCGCGGGGGCCGCGACCTGGAACAATGAGCAGTTCTTC	CASTAGAATWNNEQFF
-	TRBJ2-7	-	TRBV6-5	TGTGCCAGCAGTTACTATCGAGGAACCGACTCCTACGAGCAGTACTTC	CASSYYRGTDSYEQYF
once	TRBJ1-5	-	TRBV19	TGTGCCAGCACCCAGACAGGACGGTATCAGCCCCAGCATTTT	CASTQTGRYQPQHF
-	TRBJ2-6	-	TRBV5-4	TGTGCCAGCAGCTCCACATGGGGGGCGCCTGGGGCCAACGTCCTGACTTTC	CASSSTWGAPGANVLTF